A selection of T cell receptor beta chains follows, all from one sample in a study of regulatory T cells in long-lasting Graves disease. Using its own MiXCR run on the multiplex PCR reads, TCRdb lists one record per CDR3 protein. The sample has hundreds of thousands of distinct CDR3 sequences; about 15% are singletons. The same specimen was also included in a second study, on T cells in Graves' hyperthyroidism and ophthalmopathy.

The starting material was peripheral blood mononuclear cells (PBMCs), obtained at new diagnosis, from a patient treated with antithyroid drugs. These receptors came from a young woman with Graves disease. The CDR3 runs from the conserved cysteine through the conserved F or W.

V gene	CDR3 protein
TRBV28	CASRQGVAGELFF
TRBV19	CASTKDGPSSYNEQFF
TRBV15	CATSTWDSPYTEAFF
TRBV6-1	CASSGSDKRYYEQYF
TRBV7-3	CASSLKAGILDEQFF
TRBV18	CASSAGTGGPDTQYF
TRBV20-1	CSAPREYGYTF
TRBV6-7	CASSYSNGSQGFGYTF
TRBV20-1	CSARDFQGQPQHF
TRBV7-8	CASSPRTTGYEQFF
TRBV12-3/TRBV12-4	CASTSSMVTGELFF
TRBV11-2	CASSAGTSGSLGTDTQYF
TRBV7-2	CASSLTGYGVNTEAFF
TRBV7-2	CASSLWAGETYEQYF
TRBV7-2	CASSLVPWDRLNATNEKLFF
TRBV20-1	CSARDRPGLAGYYEQYF
TRBV5-1	CASSLAITSGTNTGELFF
TRBV2	CASSSMLAGVAGELFF
TRBV4-1	CASSQGRQGGGEAFF
TRBV28	CASRNPLAGAQYF
TRBV6-5	CASSYEGGYTF
TRBV7-3	CASGPSGATEAFF
TRBV5-6	CASSFWGQPQHF
TRBV5-4	CASSSQGAPSLKAFF
TRBV5-6	CASSLAVPGELFF
TRBV27	CASSPRTSGRVYNEQFF
TRBV28	CASSLWTSGIEQYF
TRBV6-1	CASIMTGGNIQYF
TRBV9	CASSVVSEQFF
TRBV12-3/TRBV12-4	CASRTTGAGTRQPQHF
TRBV27	CASSLGNSANEKLFF
TRBV5-8	CASSLFSTTAGDYGYTF
TRBV20-1	CSAHPGTRVDTEAFF
TRBV19	CASGWGPKSGTQYF
TRBV7-9	CASSLFGQTPYEQYF
TRBV3-1	CASTSTARETQYF
TRBV5-1	CASSFRLAGASGTGELFF
TRBV9	CASSVDRGDDYGYTF
TRBV9	CASSVDPSGPYEQYF
TRBV6-1	CATQDHTRQPQHF